This TCR beta chain was recovered during a study of T cell repertoires in cytomegalovirus infection (dated by TCRdb to about 2019). About the investigation overall: Alongside well-studied HLA-B-restricted epitopes, the peptide stimulations were aimed at recently identified HLA-C-restricted CMV epitopes, whose presentation resists viral immunomodulation. The HLA type of each donor mattered for the analysis, because public TCR beta signatures pointed to carriage of CMV infection along with the matching HLA type.

This specimen's treatment or condition label, per the study, means: in vitro stimulation with specific CMV peptide epitopes to enrich CMV-specific T cells. Sequencing used an Illumina HiSeq 1500. TCRdb itself trimmed the public reads at Q25 with fastp, ran MiXCR and retained productive beta chains. Records with the same CDR3 protein are collapsed into one entry carrying the most frequent genes and DNA. The sample table holds roughly 990,000 distinct CDR3 sequences, of which roughly 30% were seen once. The ten largest clones add up to 11% to 15% of the sample. V is cut back by 4 bases and J by 1 base, with 10 bases in the junction unmatched. CDR1 and CDR2, per the germline V gene (reference sequence), are LNHDA and SQIVND. The CDR3 goes from the cysteine to the phenylalanine over 17 residues. Just the 51-base CDR3 DNA is kept, in frame starting at base 1. Paper-wide results and their limitations: In both this cohort and an independent cohort of a few hundred donors, the cumulative frequency of public TCR beta family members distinguished carriers of CMV infection plus the relevant HLA type. In the ex vivo response, HLA-C-restricted CMV-specific TCR beta clonotypes were dominant, and in two of eight donors the single most frequent clonotype came from this HLA-C-restricted group.

Note on this clonotype: No antigen is known for it. No much larger clonotype is one base removed from it; base qualities were not supplied.

This sample comprised cultured CD8+ T cells from PBMCs, obtained from culture after CMV antigen stimulation. This receptor was taken from a human donor in good health (CMV status not recorded). Some clones in this sample may be carry-over from other donors' samples. The sequence joins TRBV19 to TRBJ1-1; 9 central bases correspond to TRBD1. The CDR3: CASSKVWDRDPNTEAFF. DNA sequence: TGTGCCAGTAGTAAGGTGTGGGACAGGGACCCGAACACTGAAGCTTTCTTT.